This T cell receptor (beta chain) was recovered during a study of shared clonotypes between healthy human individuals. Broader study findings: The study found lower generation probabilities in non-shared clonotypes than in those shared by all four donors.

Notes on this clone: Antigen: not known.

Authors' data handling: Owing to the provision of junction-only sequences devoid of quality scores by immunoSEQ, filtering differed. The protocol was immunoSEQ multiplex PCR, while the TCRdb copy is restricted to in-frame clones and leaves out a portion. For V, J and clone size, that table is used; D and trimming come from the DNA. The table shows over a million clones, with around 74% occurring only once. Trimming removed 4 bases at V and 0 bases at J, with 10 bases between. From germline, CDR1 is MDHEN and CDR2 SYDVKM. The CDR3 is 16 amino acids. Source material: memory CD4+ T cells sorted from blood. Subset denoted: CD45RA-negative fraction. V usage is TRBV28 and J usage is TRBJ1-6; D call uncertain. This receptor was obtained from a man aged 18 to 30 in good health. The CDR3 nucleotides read TGTGCCAGCAGTTCTACCCTCGGCTCCTATAATTCACCCCTCCACTTT. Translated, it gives CASSSTLGSYNSPLHF.